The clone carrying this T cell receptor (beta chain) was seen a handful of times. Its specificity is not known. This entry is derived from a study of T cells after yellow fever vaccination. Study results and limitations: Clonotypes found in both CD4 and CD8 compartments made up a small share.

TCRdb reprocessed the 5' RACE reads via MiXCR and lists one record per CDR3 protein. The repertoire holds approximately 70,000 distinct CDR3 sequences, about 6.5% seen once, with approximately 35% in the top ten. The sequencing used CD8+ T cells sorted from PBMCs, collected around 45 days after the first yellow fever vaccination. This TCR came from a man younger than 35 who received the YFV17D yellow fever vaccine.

The CDR3 DNA sequence: TGTGCCAGCAGCCGGTCCGGAGGGGCGGCAGATACGCAGTATTTT. Encoded protein: CASSRSGGAADTQYF. This rearrangement joins TRBV7-2 to TRBJ2-3; D is perhaps TRBD2 (6 bases). Trimming left V 5 bases short and J 4 bases short, with 16 bases between. Germline values: CDR1 SGHTA, CDR2 FQGNSA. This CDR3 is 15 amino acids long.